The rows below give T cell receptor beta chains drawn from one sample of a study of beta chain features in type 1 diabetes. The table came from immunoSEQ multiplex PCR; TCRdb's copy has only in-frame clones and leaves some out. The sample lists over 700,000 clones, about a sixth occurring once. Sequencing was done on a sample of naive CD4+ T cells from blood. The source of these receptors is a woman between 18 and 29 years old in good health. The CDR3 runs from the conserved cysteine through the conserved F or W.

V,J,CDR3
TRBV6-6,TRBJ1-2,CASSRGQGTAYGYTF
TRBV29-1,TRBJ2-3,CSVGLLLYTDTQYF
TRBV2,TRBJ2-3,CASTPLAGVSTDTQYF
TRBV9,TRBJ2-5,CASSVGWRGTQYF
TRBV28,TRBJ1-2,CASSPGDLNYGYTF
TRBV10-3,TRBJ2-3,CAISDYVVGTDTQYF
TRBV9,TRBJ2-5,CASSVSGRAWWETQYF
TRBV4-1,TRBJ2-7,CASSPNPSQGHEQYF
TRBV21-1,TRBJ2-1,CASSLRRQGKAYNEQFF
TRBV4-1,TRBJ1-1,CASKHGRGQLNTEAFF
TRBV18,TRBJ2-7,CASSPRTGVSYEQYF
TRBV28,TRBJ2-7,CASSLLAGATIYEQYF
TRBV6-6,TRBJ2-2,CASSYPTSPIGGELFF
TRBV29-1,TRBJ1-1,CSVEWFSEAFF
TRBV7-9,TRBJ2-6,CASSSSGAGANVLTF
TRBV14,TRBJ2-1,CASSQGSRPYNEQFF
TRBV18,TRBJ2-7,CASSSPGTSGSYEQYF
TRBV7-2,TRBJ2-2,CASSFKGGNTGELFF
TRBV5-1,TRBJ2-3,CASSLVSGTTDTQYF
TRBV7-9,TRBJ2-7,CASSPRVTGSQPEQYF
TRBV7-8,TRBJ1-2,CASGSGPDYGYTF
TRBV19,TRBJ2-7,CASSIRGSSSEQYF
TRBV7-6,TRBJ2-3,CASNLGGTDTQYF
TRBV6-6,TRBJ2-5,CASRTPASGRITQYF
TRBV20-1,-,CSVGPSYEQYF
TRBV10-3,TRBJ1-3,CAISESKRRNKSSGNTIYF
TRBV4-1,TRBJ2-1,CASSQGTSGRRNEQFF
TRBV6-5,TRBJ2-1,CASTISPTGHGEQFF
TRBV7-2,TRBJ1-3,CASSLVLLSGNTIYF
TRBV7-8,TRBJ1-1,CASSPSTEAFF
TRBV11-1,TRBJ2-7,CASSLGGLASSYEQYF
TRBV7-6,TRBJ1-1,CASSTKDRANTEAFF
TRBV6-5,TRBJ1-2,CASKGVSLSGYTF
TRBV7-9,TRBJ2-7,CASSLAVLAGVSDEQYF
TRBV11-2,TRBJ2-3,CASSYPGQGTDTQYF
TRBV7-8,TRBJ2-1,CASSSHRDRGSYNEQFF
TRBV15,TRBJ2-3,CATSISTDTQYF
TRBV6-5,TRBJ2-3,CASSLQGGRTDTQYF
TRBV6-6,TRBJ2-4,CASSYTGQGTNIQYF
TRBV7-9,TRBJ2-1,CASSWGAGAAPYNEQFF
TRBV4-3,TRBJ1-2,CASSPGPGQGSSGGYTF
TRBV7-8,TRBJ1-5,CASSPHRGGDQPQHF
TRBV2,TRBJ1-2,CASSEGQTYGYTF
TRBV28,TRBJ2-7,CASGAPGYSYEQYF
TRBV7-2,TRBJ2-7,CASSRGRVDEQYF
TRBV28,TRBJ1-5,CASSMRDQPQHF
TRBV6-1,TRBJ2-3,CASSEGVGTSGFADTQYF
TRBV7-2,TRBJ2-7,CASSQVIGDPTYEQYF
TRBV28,TRBJ2-3,CASSQSTDTQYF
TRBV10-3,TRBJ2-1,CAISEFSGSANEQFF
TRBV5-6,TRBJ2-1,CASSLAKAGGSLGEQFF
TRBV7-9,TRBJ1-2,CASSHDRVSYGYTF
TRBV15,TRBJ2-5,CATSIGWTGRQETQYF
TRBV5-8,TRBJ1-5,CASSLGQGVSLPQHF
TRBV7-2,TRBJ2-7,CASSLARTDYEQYF
TRBV28,TRBJ2-7,CASSWVRGPYEQYF
TRBV6-6,TRBJ2-1,CASSYGQLYEQFF
TRBV7-9,TRBJ2-5,CASSLGGDAAQETQYF
TRBV15,TRBJ1-4,CATRRGANEKLFF